This T cell receptor beta chain was sequenced during a study of CD8+ T cells in alopecia areata (dated by TCRdb to the late 2010s). Background for the entire study: Treated patients were enrolled in an open-label pilot trial of oral tofacitinib at 5 to 10 mg twice daily for moderate-to-severe alopecia areata. Biopsies were taken from tofacitinib-treated patients at baseline and again at 4 and 24 weeks into treatment, and several of those patients also had a later scalp biopsy. High-throughput TCRbeta sequencing was used to examine T cell clonal expansion in alopecia areata in both the C3H/HeJ mouse model and human patients. Patients stayed on tofacitinib for 6 to 18 months and then had 6 months of follow-up off drug so that delayed response and recurrence could be assessed. TCRbeta CDR3 regions were amplified by immunoSEQ multiplex PCR using 35 Vbeta forward and 13 Jbeta reverse primers. RNA was obtained with the PAXgene miRNA kit for fixed scalp, the miRNeasy kit for PBMCs, and the RNeasy kit for mouse skin. In treated patients, disease severity was measured using the SALT score, which gives the percentage of scalp surface area affected. On the human side, TCRbeta sequencing was run on scalp tissue and on sorted CD4+ and CD8+ peripheral blood T cells from healthy controls and from alopecia areata patients with either patchy or totalis/universalis disease. Scalp clonality was compared across normal scalp (n=4), patchy alopecia areata scalp (n=8), and alopecia totalis/universalis scalp (n=8).

Library creation used the immunoSEQ multiplex PCR assay. RNA was extracted from all samples and reverse transcribed into cDNA as template for TCR sequencing. First-strand cDNA was synthesized using SuperScript III with a 2:1 mix of oligo-dT and random hexamers. Amplification bias was assessed with a synthetic immune receptor repertoire, and residual bias was removed computationally. The authors processed their data as follows. After raw reads were preprocessed to remove errors, the CDR3 was defined following IMGT conventions as running from the conserved cysteine to phenylalanine. Clonality was calculated as 1 minus Shannon entropy normalized by log2 of the number of productive unique TCRs. Whether each scalp clone was CD4 or CD8 was inferred by checking scalp TCRbeta sequences against the CD4 and CD8 repertoires from sorted blood. Entries here come from immuneACCESS through TCRdb and include only in-frame sequences with V and J called. Some clones fail to appear in such tables; in the studies checked, an unresolved V gene covers under half of the shortfall, and the cause of the remainder is unknown. V and J calls and clone size come straight from that table; D and trimming were deduced from the DNA. The sample table holds more than 150,000 clones, of which 40% to 65% were seen once. 10% of the sample comes from the top ten.

The sample's treatment or condition label, in plain terms: oral pan-JAK inhibitor, 5-10 mg twice daily. Lesional scalp punch biopsies and peripheral blood were collected from alopecia areata patients. PBMCs were separated by density centrifugation and stained for CD3, CD4 and CD8, after which CD4+ and CD8+ T cells were sorted on a FACSAria. A few counts support this clone. Its antigen remains unidentified. The sample holds no much larger clone one base away, and base qualities are not on file. CDR1 and CDR2 are drawn from the germline V gene (reference sequence): MNHEY, SMNVEV. Its CDR3 holds 15 amino acids, cysteine through phenylalanine. Only the CDR3 region is kept as DNA, spanning 45 bases read in frame from base 1. Trimming removed 6 bases from V and 7 bases from J, leaving 19 bases between the germline ends. Here is what the overall study found, with its caveats: Because the treated cohort was small and had only one nonresponder, larger studies are needed to examine links between baseline CD8+ expansion and response. Tofacitinib significantly lowered scalp clonality and the number of expanded CD8+ clones among the top 100 scalp clones. Unlike mouse skin, where gammadelta T cells dominate, normal human skin contains resident alphabeta T cells that get sequenced too, which complicates analysis of the scalp TCR repertoire. Shared TCR sequences between patients were less evident than in mice, which may be partly attributable to HLA diversity in the patient population. During tofacitinib treatment, many expanded lesional clones remained in scalp and blood, and this persistence may partly explain relapse after treatment is stopped. Compared with normal scalp, lesional scalp, particularly in alopecia totalis/universalis, had higher clonality and more expanded CD8+ clones, which suggests antigenic drive.

Sequences were derived from CD8+ T cells sorted from blood, sampled around week 53, from a patient treated with tofacitinib. This sequence was found in a human donor with alopecia areata. The chain joins TRBV27 to TRBJ1-5; TRBD1 is perhaps the D gene, given 5 matching bases. The CDR3 has the sequence CASSLGGGIIQPQHF. In nucleotide form, the sequence is TGTGCCAGCAGCCTGGGGGGAGGAATTATCCAGCCCCAGCATTTT.